The 19 T cell receptor beta chains below all came from one sample that was sequenced in a study of T cells in Graves' hyperthyroidism and ophthalmopathy. TCR beta CDR3 region amplification was performed from RNA transcripts. Using the HTBI primer set, a first-round RT-PCR was run on the TCR CDR3. MiXCR was run by TCRdb on the multiplex PCR reads, yielding one entry per CDR3 protein. The sample carries around 620,000 distinct CDR3 sequences, 35% to 55% recorded once. Sequencing input: peripheral blood or thyroid tissue (not recorded which). The receptor source for this set is an adult woman with Graves' disease, either hyperthyroidism or ophthalmopathy (not recorded which).

This clonotype has a count of ten or more. This sequence joins TRBV4-2 and TRBJ1-5, with 9 positions matching TRBD1. Germline V gives CDR1 LGHNA, CDR2 YNFKEQ. The CDR3 consists of 13 residues. The V segment lost 1 base and the J segment 14 bases; nucleotides outside the gene matches: 6. The CDR3 reads CASSQVGRQGEHF. CDR3 DNA sequence: TGTGCCAGCAGCCAAGTCGGTCGACAGGGGGAGCATTTT.

Worth noting for this clonotype: An end of the junction does not agree with germline; a read error may underlie this. CDR3 sequence: CASSSGEGDTGANVLTF. Written as DNA, the CDR3 is TGTGCCAGCAGCTCGGGTGAGGGGGACACTGGTGCCAACGTCCTGACTTTC. The chain carries TRBV6-6 and TRBJ2-6, with D tentatively TRBD1 (6 bases). In germline, CDR1 is MNHNY, CDR2 SVGAGI (reference sequence). This CDR3 contains 17 residues.

V is TRBV10-3 and J is TRBJ1-1, with D possibly being TRBD1 (5 bases). There are 14 residues in the CDR3. CDR1 and CDR2 from the germline V gene are ENHRY and SYGVKD. V shed 11 bases and J shed 1 base, with 17 bases lying between them. CDR3 coding DNA: TGTGCCTCAGCGATGGGACCTGAGAACACTGAAGCTTTCTTT. Amino acids: CASAMGPENTEAFF.

The gene calls are TRBV2 and TRBJ2-2; 7 nucleotides align to TRBD1. V lost 5 bases to trimming and J lost 5 bases; unmatched junction nucleotides: 14. The CDR3 runs 17 residues. Germline V gene lookup returns CDR1 SNHLY and CDR2 FYNNEI. The CDR3: CASSPFQDRVETGELFF. CDR3 nucleotide sequence: TGTGCCAGCAGTCCATTCCAAGACAGGGTTGAAACCGGGGAGCTGTTTTTT.

About this clonotype: Mismatch with germline at one junction end may stem from a read error. The CDR3: CTSSIDGVGQPQYF. CDR3 DNA: TGTACCAGCAGCATCGATGGGGTTGGTCAGCCCCAGTACTTC. The chain couples TRBV7-9 to TRBJ2-5; D is unclear. The CDR3 length is 14 residues. CDR1 is SEHNR and CDR2 is FQNEAQ in the germline V gene (reference sequence).

The V call is TRBV6-1, the J call TRBJ1-4; the D gene is possibly TRBD1 (6 bases). The germline V gene encodes CDR1 MNHNS and CDR2 SASEGT. This CDR3 has 15 residues. The ends were cut back, 3 bases at V and 8 bases at J, with 16 bases in the middle. Here the CDR3 reads CASSDGGRVREKLFF. CDR3 nucleotides: TGTGCCAGCAGTGACGGGGGGCGAGTTAGGGAAAAACTGTTTTTT.

This clonotype was recorded a few times. The chain has TRBV29-1 and TRBJ1-5, with a tentative D call TRBD1 (6 bases). Trimming took off 4 bases at V and 7 bases at J, with 17 bases between the two ends. This CDR3 region has 14 residues. Germline lookup yields CDR1 SQVTM and CDR2 ANQGSEA. CDR3 residues: CSVASGRGGQPQHF. DNA of the CDR3: TGCAGCGTTGCGTCGGGCAGGGGAGGACAGCCCCAGCATTTT.

V is TRBV4-1 and J is TRBJ1-4, with D tentatively TRBD1 (5 bases). Germline CDR1 reads MGHRA; CDR2 reads YSYEKL. This CDR3 is 16 amino acids long. The V end lost 0 bases, the J end lost 5 bases, and 13 bases lay between the germline ends. CDR3 sequence (DNA): TGCGCCAGCAGCCAAGATCATGACGGGGGAAATGAAAAACTGTTTTTT. Protein sequence: CASSQDHDGGNEKLFF.

This rearrangement joins TRBV29-1 to TRBJ2-2; unclear D gene. V was trimmed by 6 bases and J by 13 bases, leaving 18 bases between them. The CDR3 covers 12 residues. CDR1 and CDR2 from the germline V gene are SQVTM and ANQGSEA. CDR3 region: CSVENRLWGLFF. Here the CDR3 DNA reads TGCAGCGTCGAAAATCGGTTGTGGGGGCTGTTTTTT.

The V gene is TRBV5-6, the J gene TRBJ2-7; D not certain. Germline-derived CDR1 and CDR2 are SGHDT and YYEEEE. V lost 5 bases and J lost 4, with 19 bases in between. This CDR3 has 15 amino acids. The CDR3 sequence is CASSTRLDGIYEQYF. CDR3 DNA sequence: TGTGCCAGCAGTACACGGTTGGACGGAATATACGAGCAGTACTTC.

Comments on this clonotype: As the CDR3 is not closed by the conserved phenylalanine or tryptophan, this likely results from a read error. It is unclear where the CDR3 begins or ends on the DNA, so no DNA is shown, and the CDR3 is as TCRdb lists it. The chain links TRBV15 to TRBJ2-2; the table's D call of TRBD1 was not tested on the DNA. From its first to its last residue, the CDR3 has 15 amino acids. Germline V gene sequence: CDR1 LNHNV, CDR2 YYDKDF (reference sequence). The CDR3 region is CATSLGRDEHRGAVV.

The table lists this clonotype with many counts. This rearrangement joins TRBV2 to TRBJ2-7; D is possibly TRBD1 (6 bases). Germline CDR1 SNHLY, CDR2 FYNNEI. The CDR3 is 15 amino acids. Trimming shortened V by 4 bases and J by 0 bases, and 13 bases separated the two germline ends. The CDR3 nucleotides read TGTGCCAGCAGTGGGACAGATCGTAGCTCCTACGAGCAGTACTTC. Protein sequence: CASSGTDRSSYEQYF.

The chain recombines TRBV20-1 with TRBJ2-7, with a tentative D call TRBD2 (6 bases). The germline gives CDR1 DFQATT, CDR2 SNEGSKA (reference sequence). V was cut by 0 bases and J by 4 bases, with 13 bases left in between. This CDR3 has 14 residues. CDR3 loop: CSARDCGNLYEQYF. The CDR3 DNA follows: TGCAGTGCTAGAGATTGCGGGAACTTGTACGAGCAGTACTTC.

V gene TRBV11-2 combines with J gene TRBJ1-2, with 9 bases fitting TRBD1. This CDR3 is built from 14 residues. CDR1 is SGHAT and CDR2 is FQNNGV in the germline V gene. The V segment lost 5 bases and the J segment 8 bases; nucleotides outside the gene matches: 9. Written as DNA, the CDR3 is TGTGCCAGCAGCCCCGGGACAGGGCGTCGGGGCTACACCTTC. This gives the protein CASSPGTGRRGYTF. The variable domain in full, with the rest retrieved from reference TRBV11-2 and TRBJ1-2, is EAGVAQSPRYKIIEKRQSVAFWCNPISGHATLYWYQQILGQGPKLLIQFQNNGVVDDSQLPKDRFSAERLKGVDSTLKIQPAKLEDSAVYLCASSPGTGRRGYTFGSGTRLTVV.

The V call is TRBV29-1, the J call TRBJ1-2; D possibly corresponds to TRBD1 (5 bases). With 1 base removed from V and 7 bases from J, the gap between germline ends came to 16 bases. Germline CDR1 SQVTM, CDR2 ANQGSEA. This CDR3 is built from 14 residues. The CDR3 bases are TGCAGCGTTGAAGGGGTCAGGGAAGCTTCTGGCTACACCTTC. Its translation is CSVEGVREASGYTF.

As to this clonotype: The missing conserved phenylalanine or tryptophan at the end of this CDR3 makes a read error likely. The J gene is TRBJ2-7, the V gene TRBV27; D ambiguous. This CDR3 is built from 15 residues. Germline CDR1 reads MNHEY; CDR2 reads SMNVEV (reference sequence). With 7 bases removed from V and 4 bases from J, the gap between germline ends came to 20 bases. The CDR3 DNA sequence: TGTGCCAGCACCACAGTAGTCAGATTACGGTACGAGCAGTACCTC. The encoded protein is CASTTVVRLRYEQYL.

This clonotype came up many times. J is TRBJ2-7 and V is TRBV28; D uncertain. Germline V gene lookup returns CDR1 MDHEN and CDR2 SYDVKM. The CDR3 is made up of 12 amino acids. Trimming stripped 3 bases from V and 3 bases from J, with 6 bases between. CDR3 residues: CASSFEFYEQYF. CDR3 DNA sequence: TGTGCCAGCAGTTTCGAGTTCTACGAGCAGTACTTC.

DNA for the CDR3: TGTGCCAGCAGTGAAGCGCTAGGGACTGGGGCCAACGTCCTGACTTTC. Translation gives CASSEALGTGANVLTF. The rearrangement joins TRBV2 to TRBJ2-6; D not certain. The CDR3 has 16 amino acids. Per the germline V gene, CDR1 is SNHLY and CDR2 is FYNNEI. With 0 bases removed from V and 2 bases from J, the gap between germline ends came to 8 bases.

Only a few counts were recorded for this clonotype. This chain links TRBV28 with TRBJ1-1; D is perhaps TRBD1 (5 bases). The CDR3 is 12 amino acids. Germline CDR1 and CDR2: MDHEN and SYDVKM. The V end lost 2 bases, the J end lost 7 bases, and 8 bases lay between the germline ends. Written as DNA, the CDR3 is TGTGCCAGCAGTTTAATAGGGGATGAAGCTTTCTTT. Protein sequence: CASSLIGDEAFF. Full variable domain (outside the CDR3, taken from reference TRBV28 and TRBJ1-1): DVKVTQSSRYLVKRTGEKVFLECVQDMDHENMFWYRQDPGLGLRLIYFSYDVKMKEKGDIPEGYSVSREKKERFSLILESASTNQTSMYLCASSLIGDEAFFGQGTRLTVV.